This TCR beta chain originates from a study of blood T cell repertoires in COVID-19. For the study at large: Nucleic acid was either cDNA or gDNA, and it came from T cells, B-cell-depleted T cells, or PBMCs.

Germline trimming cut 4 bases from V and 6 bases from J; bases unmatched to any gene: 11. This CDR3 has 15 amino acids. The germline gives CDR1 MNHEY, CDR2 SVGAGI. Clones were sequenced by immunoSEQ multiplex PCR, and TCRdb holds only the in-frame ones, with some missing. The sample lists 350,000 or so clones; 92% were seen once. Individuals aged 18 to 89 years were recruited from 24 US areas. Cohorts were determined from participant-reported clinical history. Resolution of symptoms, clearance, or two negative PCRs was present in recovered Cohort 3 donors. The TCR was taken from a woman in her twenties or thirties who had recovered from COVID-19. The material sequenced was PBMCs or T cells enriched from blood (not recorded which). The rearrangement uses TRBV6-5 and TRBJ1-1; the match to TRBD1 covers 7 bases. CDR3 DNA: TGTGCCAGCAGTTTCCCGACAGGGAAGGGGGCTGAAGCTTTCTTT. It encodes CASSFPTGKGAEAFF.